These 8 T cell receptor beta chains were all obtained from the same sample, sequenced in a study of response to subunit inactivated influenza vaccine. In TCRdb, the RT-PCR reads were re-called with MiXCR into one record per CDR3 protein. The sample has about 650,000 distinct CDR3 sequences, less than 20% seen once. The sample here was PBMCs from blood, taken 11 to 12 days after vaccination. The receptors shown here come from a man between 45 and 60 years old who received an inactivated influenza vaccine.

J is TRBJ2-5 and V is TRBV5-5; a weak D match, TRBD2 (5 bases). This CDR3 spans 15 amino acids. CDR1 and CDR2 from the germline V gene are SGHKS and YYEKEE (reference sequence). V was shortened by 0 bases and J by 1 base, with 10 bases between the two germline ends. The CDR3 loop is CASSLGTGVQETQYF. The CDR3 DNA is TGTGCCAGCAGCTTGGGGACCGGGGTCCAAGAGACCCAGTACTTC.

The chain couples TRBV4-3 to TRBJ2-5, with 10 bases lining up with TRBD2. The CDR3 spans 16 residues. With V trimmed by 0 bases and J by 4 bases, 5 bases remained unmatched. Germline V gives CDR1 LGHNA, CDR2 YSLEER. This chain's CDR3 is CASSQDRSSGRETQYF. In DNA, the CDR3 is TGCGCCAGCAGCCAAGACCGTTCTAGCGGGAGAGAGACCCAGTACTTC.

This clonotype was detected a few times. The chain couples TRBV10-3 to TRBJ2-4; D call uncertain. V was shortened by 0 bases and J by 0 bases, with 12 bases between the two germline ends. The CDR3 spans 17 residues. The germline gives CDR1 ENHRY, CDR2 SYGVKD. In DNA form, the CDR3 reads TGTGCCATCAGTGAGTCGACTGCAGGAGAAGCCAAAAACATTCAGTACTTC. Translation: CAISESTAGEAKNIQYF.

This clonotype has only a few counts. The rearrangement joins TRBV5-1 to TRBJ2-7; 14 bases match TRBD2. CDR3 size: 16 residues. Per germline, CDR1 SGHRS and CDR2 YFSETQ. Unmatched junction bases numbered 8, after V lost 4 bases and J lost 5 bases. CDR3 amino acids: CASSLKPGLAGDEQYF. CDR3 nucleotides: TGCGCCAGCAGCCTCAAACCGGGACTAGCGGGAGACGAGCAGTACTTC.

There are many counts of this clonotype. The J gene is TRBJ2-3, the V gene TRBV7-2; no definite D call. CDR1 and CDR2 (germline): SGHTA, FQGNSA. The CDR3 is made up of 13 amino acids. V was shortened by 4 bases and J by 2 bases, with 7 bases between the two germline ends. In nucleotides, the CDR3 is TGTGCCAGCAGCTCAAGCCTCACAGATACGCAGTATTTT. It encodes CASSSSLTDTQYF. The whole variable domain, remainder taken from reference TRBV7-2 and TRBJ2-3, is GAGVSQSPSNKVTEKGKDVELRCDPISGHTALYWYRQSLGQGLEFLIYFQGNSAPDKSGLPSDRFSAERTGGSVSTLTIQRTQQEDSAVYLCASSSSLTDTQYFGPGTRLTVL.

This clonotype was seen only a few times. The chain is built from TRBV4-1 and TRBJ2-5; 9 nucleotides align to TRBD1. Germline CDR1 is MGHRA and CDR2 is YSYEKL. CDR3 length: 16 residues. J lost 3 bases, V lost 3 bases, and 8 bases had no gene match. CDR3 in DNA: TGCGCCAGCAGCCAGTCCGGGACAGGGAAAAAAGAGACCCAGTACTTC. This sequence encodes CASSQSGTGKKETQYF.

The V gene is TRBV2, the J gene TRBJ2-1; D possibly uses TRBD1 or TRBD2 (7 bases each). V was trimmed by 10 bases and J by 6 bases, leaving 19 bases between them. This CDR3 contains 14 residues. The germline gives CDR1 SNHLY, CDR2 FYNNEI. CDR3 nucleotide sequence: TGTGCCACCTCAGGGGGGGAATTCGGCAATGAGCAGTTCTTC. It codes for CATSGGEFGNEQFF. The full variable domain, completed using reference TRBV2 and TRBJ2-1, is EPEVTQTPSHQVTQMGQEVILRCVPISNHLYFYWYRQILGQKVEFLVSFYNNEISEKSEIFDDQFSVERPDGSNFTLKIRSTKLEDSAMYFCATSGGEFGNEQFFGPGTRLTVL.

The chain is built from TRBV6-7 and TRBJ2-7; TRBD1 is a possible D gene (6 bases). TRBV6-7 is known as an ORF, though its function is uncertain. V was clipped by 8 bases and J by 4 bases, with 15 bases between them. This CDR3 has 13 residues. The DNA for the CDR3 is TGTGCCAGCCCCCCAGGGGTCGAGTACGAGCAGTACTTC. It codes for CASPPGVEYEQYF.